The rows below give T cell receptor beta chains drawn from one sample of a study of control samples from healthy donors and cancer patients. Data came from immunoSEQ multiplex PCR; TCRdb stores just in-frame clones and leaves some out. The table has some 120,000 clones, 90% seen once; the top ten hold roughly 2.5%. The specimen sequenced was blood. These receptors were obtained from a man between 18 and 29 years old in good health. CDR3s include the opening cysteine and the closing phenylalanine or tryptophan. Each record gives: CDR3 protein, CDR3 DNA, J gene, V gene, D gene, clone size. D genes are given only for firm matches. Size values are once, few and many counts, or a class for expanded clones, and some rows have none.

CDR3: CASSQEPGSNNEQFF
DNA: TGCGCCAGCAGCCAAGAGCCGGGGTCCAACAATGAGCAGTTCTTC
J: TRBJ2-1
V: TRBV4-1
D: -
size: -

CDR3: CASSLVSGYEQYF
DNA: TGTGCCAGCAGCTTAGTTTCCGGCTACGAGCAGTACTTC
J: TRBJ2-7
V: TRBV7-2
D: -
size: -

CDR3: CASSETGTGGSPLHF
DNA: TGTGCCAGCAGTGAAACCGGGACAGGGGGTTCACCCCTCCACTTT
J: TRBJ1-6
V: TRBV6-1
D: TRBD1
size: once

CDR3: CASSEGGANTGELFF
DNA: TGTGCCAGCAGTGAAGGGGGCGCGAACACCGGGGAGCTGTTTTTT
J: TRBJ2-2
V: TRBV6-1
D: -
size: -

CDR3: CAWTDSNYGYTF
DNA: TGTGCCTGGACGGACAGTAACTATGGCTACACCTTC
J: TRBJ1-2
V: TRBV30
D: -
size: -

CDR3: CASSAIGATNEKLFF
DNA: TGTGCCAGCAGCGCAATAGGGGCAACTAATGAAAAACTGTTTTTT
J: TRBJ1-4
V: TRBV11-3
D: -
size: -

CDR3: CASSTGEDYGYTF
DNA: TGTGCCAGCAGTACAGGGGAAGACTATGGCTACACCTTC
J: TRBJ1-2
V: TRBV25-1
D: TRBD1
size: -

CDR3: CASIPGQGSSYEQYF
DNA: TGTGCCAGCATCCCGGGACAGGGCAGCTCCTACGAGCAGTACTTC
J: TRBJ2-7
V: TRBV6-5
D: TRBD1
size: -

CDR3: CASSLSGRVKTQHF
DNA: TGTGCCAGCAGTTTATCAGGGAGGGTTAAGACCCAGCATTTT
J: TRBJ1-5
V: TRBV27
D: -
size: -

CDR3: CASSSGTQYF
DNA: TGTGCCAGCAGCAGTGGGACCCAGTACTTC
J: TRBJ2-5
V: TRBV11-2
D: -
size: once

CDR3: CASSPGGGQPQHF
DNA: TGTGCCAGCAGCCCAGGCGGGGGACAGCCCCAGCATTTT
J: TRBJ1-5
V: TRBV25-1
D: -
size: -

CDR3: CASSQGTSGITAQYF
DNA: TGCGCCAGCAGCCAGGGGACTAGCGGAATAACGGCGCAGTATTTT
J: TRBJ2-3
V: TRBV4-3
D: TRBD2
size: -

CDR3: CASSDPGGTDTQYF
DNA: TGCGCCAGCAGCGACCCGGGCGGCACAGATACGCAGTATTTT
J: TRBJ2-3
V: TRBV5-1
D: -
size: -

CDR3: CAISEFGGSADTQYF
DNA: TGTGCCATCAGTGAATTTGGGGGTTCGGCAGATACGCAGTATTTT
J: TRBJ2-3
V: TRBV10-3
D: -
size: -

CDR3: CASSLARPTQAYEQYF
DNA: TGTGCCAGCAGTTTAGCCCGTCCCACACAAGCCTACGAGCAGTACTTC
J: TRBJ2-7
V: TRBV27
D: -
size: -

CDR3: CASSGGRDSPLHF
DNA: TGTGCCAGCAGTGGGGGGCGCGATTCACCCCTCCACTTT
J: TRBJ1-6
V: TRBV5-4
D: -
size: -